These 5 T cell receptor beta chains share one sample of origin, sequenced in a study of shared clonotypes between healthy human individuals. Measured with immunoSEQ multiplex PCR; TCRdb has only the in-frame clones, and not every one. Of roughly 890,000 clones in the sample, about 91% were seen once. Naive CD8 populations comprised CD45RO-negative cells positively selected for CCR7, excluding terminally differentiated effector memory CD45RA+ cells. Sample: naive CD8+ T cells sorted from blood. The receptors were gathered from a young man in good health.

This sequence joins TRBV9 and TRBJ2-2, with D unclear. Deletions cut 2 bases from V and 5 bases from J, with 4 bases between. The CDR3 is 12 amino acids. Germline CDR1 SGDLS, CDR2 YYNGEE. The CDR3 loop is CASSVFTGELFF. CDR3 sequence (DNA): TGTGCCAGCAGCGTTTTTACCGGGGAGCTGTTTTTT.

The chain couples TRBV2 to TRBJ2-1; a weak D match, TRBD1 (6 bases). Germline V CDR1 and CDR2: SNHLY, FYNNEI. This CDR3 has 15 amino acids. Trimming pared 3 bases from V and 4 bases from J, leaving 13 bases between. This chain's CDR3 is CASSEAPGQYNEQFF. DNA for the CDR3: TGTGCCAGCAGTGAGGCCCCAGGACAGTACAATGAGCAGTTCTTC.

The chain has TRBV27 and TRBJ2-3; no clear D. CDR3 length equals 13 residues. The germline CDR1 and CDR2 sequences are MNHEY and SMNVEV (reference sequence). V shed 8 bases and J shed 4 bases, with 13 bases lying between them. CDR3 residues: CASWAPFADTQYF. CDR3 bases: TGTGCCAGCTGGGCACCCTTCGCAGATACGCAGTATTTT.

J is TRBJ2-5 and V is TRBV7-9; a weak D match, TRBD2 (5 bases). Germline V gene sequence: CDR1 SEHNR, CDR2 FQNEAQ (reference sequence). CDR3 length equals 13 residues. The V and J ends lost 8 bases and 2 bases respectively, with 12 bases between them. This CDR3 reads CASEAGYQETQYF. The CDR3 DNA follows: TGTGCCAGCGAGGCGGGCTATCAAGAGACCCAGTACTTC.

The chain uses TRBV10-3 and TRBJ2-1, with D perhaps matching TRBD1 or TRBD2 (6 bases each). From germline, CDR1 is ENHRY and CDR2 SYGVKD. V was trimmed by 8 bases and J by 6 bases, leaving 20 bases between them. The CDR3 consists of 15 residues. CDR3 in amino acids: CAIPRSEGEANEQFF. The CDR3 DNA reads TGTGCCATCCCACGATCGGAGGGGGAAGCCAATGAGCAGTTCTTC.